This is a list of T cell receptor beta chains from one sample in a study of control samples from healthy donors and cancer patients. Clones were read by immunoSEQ multiplex PCR, and TCRdb kept only the in-frame ones, dropping some. The table has some 48,000 clones, approximately 93% seen once. Sequenced input: PBMCs. Source of these receptors: a woman in her forties or fifties with head and neck cancer. The CDR3 runs from the conserved cysteine through the conserved F or W. Fields, in order: CDR3 length, J gene, V gene, CDR3 protein.

length: 12
J: TRBJ1-1
V: TRBV28
CDR3: CASSPPGTEAFF

length: 11
J: TRBJ2-7
V: TRBV2
CDR3: CASSFRYEQYF

length: 16
J: TRBJ2-3
V: TRBV5-6
CDR3: CASSLRGGTSTDTQYF

length: 15
J: TRBJ1-3
V: TRBV4-3
CDR3: CASSHGDIPGNTIYF

length: 14
J: TRBJ2-7
V: TRBV19
CDR3: CASSISHRNYEQYF

length: 14
J: TRBJ1-1
V: TRBV10-3
CDR3: CAIASGPRGVGAFF

length: 11
J: TRBJ2-5
V: TRBV20-1
CDR3: CSAEGGETQYF

length: 15
J: TRBJ2-1
V: TRBV7-2
CDR3: CASSFRLAGGNEQFF

length: 15
J: TRBJ2-2
V: TRBV15
CDR3: CATSRVTGNTGELFF

length: 14
J: TRBJ2-7
V: TRBV15
CDR3: CATSGTGGKNEQYF

length: 10
J: TRBJ2-5
V: TRBV7-2
CDR3: CASSLGTQYF

length: 15
J: TRBJ2-3
V: TRBV7-3
CDR3: CASSLTERPTDTQYF

length: 15
J: TRBJ2-3
V: TRBV21-1
CDR3: CASSKEVADIGTQYF

length: 15
J: TRBJ1-5
V: TRBV27
CDR3: CASSPWQGANQPQHF

length: 13
J: TRBJ1-1
V: TRBV6-1
CDR3: CASSEVRGTEAFF

length: 15
J: TRBJ1-1
V: TRBV4-3
CDR3: CASSQDPRLNTEAFF

length: 13
J: TRBJ2-5
V: TRBV10-2
CDR3: CASGLAGQETQYF

length: 12
J: TRBJ2-7
V: TRBV29-1
CDR3: CSVTGVSYEQYF

length: 13
J: TRBJ1-2
V: TRBV12-3/TRBV12-4
CDR3: CASSLGSGYGYTF

length: 14
J: TRBJ2-5
V: TRBV5-4
CDR3: CASSLRQIQETQYF

length: 15
J: TRBJ2-7
V: TRBV5-4
CDR3: CASSLGQGNSYEQYF

length: 19
J: TRBJ1-1
V: TRBV11-3
CDR3: CASSLAPSGTGGIRGVAFF

length: 15
J: TRBJ1-5
V: TRBV7-2
CDR3: CASSLYDTDNQPQHF

length: 13
J: TRBJ2-7
V: TRBV10-3
CDR3: CATRTDRAYEQYF